This T cell receptor (beta chain) was sequenced for a study of beta chain features in type 1 diabetes. Overall study context: Examination covered around 110 million sorted cells spanning all samples.

Sorting based on CD45RO/CCR7/CD25/CD127/CD95/CD27 separated CD4+ naive, central memory, regulatory and stem cell-like memory cells. Study-wide results and caveats: Shortening that was moderate but significant affected the TCRB CDR3s of Type 1 diabetes patients in all four CD4+ subsets.

The V end lost 4 bases, the J end lost 6 bases, and 13 bases lay between the germline ends. The germline gives CDR1 SGHTA, CDR2 FQGNSA. This CDR3 spans 14 amino acids. This clone appeared a few times. The target antigen is unknown. The authors reverse transcribed all of the isolated RNA, so sequencing captured expressed TCRB transcripts. Clones were read by immunoSEQ multiplex PCR, and TCRdb kept only the in-frame ones, dropping some. The sample lists approximately 360,000 clones, roughly 12% occurring once. The specimen sequenced was naive CD4+ T cells from blood. V usage is TRBV7-2 and J usage is TRBJ1-3; D unresolved. The sequence was collected from a woman under 30 with type 1 diabetes. The CDR3 DNA reads as TGTGCCAGCAGCTCCAGCTGGACTGAAAACACCATATATTTT. Its protein product is CASSSSWTENTIYF.